A single sample gave rise to the 15 T cell receptor beta chains below, sequenced in a study of human CD4 T cells and Enterobacteriaceae. The method was immunoSEQ multiplex PCR; TCRdb's version includes in-frame clones alone and lacks a portion of them. Here the sample spans about 27,000 clones, approximately 80% being singletons. The memory gate held CD4+ cells that were not CD45RA+CCR7+CD95- naive cells, over 95% pure. The sample taken for sequencing was memory CD4+ T cells from blood. All receptors derive from a human donor in good health.

Only a few counts were recorded for this clone. The J gene is TRBJ1-1, the V gene TRBV5-1; a weak D match, TRBD1 (5 bases). Germline assignment: CDR1 SGHRS and CDR2 YFSETQ. V was shortened by 6 bases and J by 1 base, with 16 bases between the two germline ends. The CDR3 has 15 residues. The CDR3 bases are TGCGCCAGCACCGGGGCCGGAGGAGGGAACACTGAAGCTTTCTTT. Its translation is CASTGAGGGNTEAFF. Full variable domain (missing parts from reference TRBV5-1 and TRBJ1-1): KAGVTQTPRYLIKTRGQQVTLSCSPISGHRSVSWYQQTPGQGLQFLFEYFSETQRNKGNFPGRFSGRQFSNSRSEMNVSTLELGDSALYLCASTGAGGGNTEAFFGQGTRLTVV.

The chain joins TRBV27 to TRBJ1-3, with unresolved D. Trimming pared 5 bases from V and 0 bases from J, leaving 5 bases between. The CDR3 extends over 13 amino acids. Germline CDR1 MNHEY, CDR2 SMNVEV (reference sequence). The CDR3 here is CASSPVSGNTIYF. CDR3 nucleotide sequence: TGTGCCAGCAGTCCTGTCTCTGGAAACACCATATATTTT.

This chain joins TRBV4-1 and TRBJ1-4; no definite D call. This CDR3 is 14 amino acids long. V lost 1 base and J 3 bases, leaving 6 bases between the germline ends. Germline V CDR1 and CDR2: MGHRA, YSYEKL. The CDR3 nucleotides read TGCGCCAGCAGCCAAGTTTTGGCTAATGAAAAACTGTTTTTT. The encoded protein is CASSQVLANEKLFF.

The chain recombines TRBV10-1 with TRBJ1-6, with 8 positions matching TRBD1. From germline, CDR1 is WNHNN and CDR2 SYGVQD (reference sequence). The trim removed 2 bases at V and 9 bases at J, leaving 3 bases unmatched. The CDR3 is made up of 14 amino acids. CDR3 amino acids: CASSENRGSSPLHF. The CDR3 DNA follows: TGCGCCAGCAGTGAGAACAGGGGGAGTTCACCCCTCCACTTT.

The chain carries TRBV6-6 and TRBJ1-4; D uncertain. The CDR3 spans 13 residues. Trimming removed 2 bases at V and 8 bases at J, with 9 bases between. Germline V gene sequence: CDR1 MNHNY, CDR2 SVGAGI (reference sequence). Written as DNA, the CDR3 is TGTGCCAGCAGTTACACCGCGGGGGAAAAACTGTTTTTT. Translating gives CASSYTAGEKLFF.

V is TRBV7-2 and J is TRBJ2-1, with TRBD2 matching 13 bases. The junction had 10 bases not matched to a gene; V was cut back by 2 bases and J by 6 bases. There are 18 residues in the CDR3. Germline-derived CDR1 and CDR2 are SGHTA and FQGNSA. CDR3 nucleotides: TGTGCCAGCAGCTTAACCCGACTAGCGGGGGGCGTAGGCAATGAGCAGTTCTTC. Translation: CASSLTRLAGGVGNEQFF.

The rearrangement joins TRBV4-1 to TRBJ2-7; 8 nucleotides agree with TRBD1. The germline gives CDR1 MGHRA, CDR2 YSYEKL. J lost 2 bases, V lost 3 bases, and 12 bases had no gene match. The CDR3 is made up of 17 amino acids. The DNA for the CDR3 is TGCGCCAGCAGCCAGAATCTGCAGGGGGCCGGTACCTACGAGCAGTACTTC. Translation: CASSQNLQGAGTYEQYF.

V usage is TRBV6-1 and J usage is TRBJ2-5; TRBD2 matches 10 bases. Unmatched junction bases numbered 7, after V lost 10 bases and J lost 2 bases. Germline assignment: CDR1 MNHNS and CDR2 SASEGT. The CDR3 spans 14 residues. The CDR3 reads CAIRDSGGQETQYF. The CDR3 bases are TGTGCCATCAGGGATAGCGGGGGGCAAGAGACCCAGTACTTC.

This chain uses TRBV9 with TRBJ1-2, with unresolved D. Trimming pared 2 bases from V and 7 bases from J, leaving 12 bases between. Germline V gene sequence: CDR1 SGDLS, CDR2 YYNGEE. The CDR3 contains 13 residues. CDR3 region: CASSVTSRSGYTF. The CDR3 DNA reads as TGTGCCAGCAGCGTTACAAGCCGGAGTGGCTACACCTTC.

This clone was detected only a few times. The chain carries TRBV5-1 and TRBJ2-5; unclear D gene. V dropped 4 bases and J dropped 1 base, with 20 bases sitting between them. The CDR3 loop spans 17 amino acids. Germline V gene sequence: CDR1 SGHRS, CDR2 YFSETQ. The chain's CDR3 is CASSQSRRVSSQETQYF. In DNA form, the CDR3 reads TGCGCCAGCAGCCAGTCCCGGCGCGTCTCAAGCCAAGAGACCCAGTACTTC.

The chain couples TRBV18 to TRBJ2-3; D is possibly TRBD1 (5 bases). CDR3 length equals 16 residues. In germline, CDR1 is KGHSH, CDR2 LQKENI. V dropped 4 bases and J dropped 0 bases, with 14 bases sitting between them. The CDR3 here is CASSRSSPGSTDTQYF. The CDR3 DNA reads as TGTGCCAGCTCACGAAGTTCTCCAGGGAGCACAGATACGCAGTATTTT.

The V call is TRBV25-1, the J call TRBJ2-7; D remains unclear. V was pared by 3 bases and J by 3 bases, with 6 bases between. Germline lookup yields CDR1 MGHDK and CDR2 SYGVNS. This CDR3 is 12 amino acids long. The CDR3 sequence: CASSDSGYEQYF. The CDR3 coding sequence is TGTGCCAGCAGTGATTCGGGCTACGAGCAGTACTTC.

This clone was detected only once. This chain joins TRBV19 and TRBJ2-7, with D possibly being TRBD1 or TRBD2 (6 bases each). Germline CDR1 reads LNHDA; CDR2 reads SQIVND (reference sequence). Trimming stripped 5 bases from V and 2 bases from J, with 10 bases between. The CDR3 length is 13 residues. CDR3 in amino acids: CASSRGLTYEQYF. The CDR3 DNA reads as TGTGCCAGTAGTCGGGGGCTCACCTACGAGCAGTACTTC.

A few counts support this clone. The rearrangement links TRBV6-6 to TRBJ1-5, with D possibly TRBD1 on 5 matching bases. The CDR3 extends over 14 amino acids. V was cut by 4 bases and J by 3 bases, with 10 bases left in between. From germline, CDR1 is MNHNY and CDR2 SVGAGI (reference sequence). The CDR3 here is CASSSQGANQPQHF. The CDR3 DNA is TGTGCCAGCAGTTCCCAGGGTGCCAATCAGCCCCAGCATTTT.

The chain recombines TRBV27 with TRBJ1-6; D gene unclear. The CDR3 consists of 16 residues. Between the trimmed V and J ends, which lost 4 bases and 0 bases, there was a span of 10 bases. The V gene's germline CDR1 is MNHEY and CDR2 SMNVEV (reference sequence). As DNA, the CDR3 is TGTGCCAGCAGTTCCCTTATTAGCTCCTATAATTCACCCCTCCACTTT. It translates to CASSSLISSYNSPLHF.